The rows below give T cell receptor beta chains drawn from one sample of a study of technical replicates of blood from a handful of donors. Data came from immunoSEQ multiplex PCR; TCRdb stores just in-frame clones and leaves some out. The table lists tens of thousands of clones, around 95% of them singletons, with 0.25% to 0.3% in the top ten. Sequenced input: T cells isolated from PBMCs. These receptors came from a human donor in good health. CDR3s leave out the opening cysteine and the closing phenylalanine or tryptophan. Each record gives: clone size, V gene, J gene, CDR3 protein. Clone sizes are given selectively: once, few, many, or a class where the clone is expanded.

clone size: .; V gene: TRBV5-1; J gene: TRBJ2-3; CDR3 protein: ASSWGLKLTDTQY
clone size: .; V gene: TRBV5-1; J gene: TRBJ1-5; CDR3 protein: ASSLSGPDQPQH
clone size: .; V gene: TRBV5-1; J gene: TRBJ2-5; CDR3 protein: ASSSTSGSSREQY
clone size: .; V gene: TRBV5-4; J gene: TRBJ2-5; CDR3 protein: ASRRGGMETQY
clone size: .; V gene: TRBV4-1; J gene: TRBJ2-3; CDR3 protein: ASSQVTGEQDTQY
clone size: .; V gene: TRBV2; J gene: TRBJ1-1; CDR3 protein: ASMELLEAF
clone size: .; V gene: TRBV7-3; J gene: TRBJ2-7; CDR3 protein: ASSLGTRTGAYEQY
clone size: .; V gene: TRBV7-9; J gene: TRBJ2-5; CDR3 protein: ASSTIGLDQETQY
clone size: .; V gene: TRBV7-8; J gene: TRBJ2-3; CDR3 protein: ASSLAQGRDTQY
clone size: .; V gene: TRBV11-3; J gene: TRBJ2-1; CDR3 protein: ASSLDLSSYNEQF
clone size: .; V gene: TRBV5-1; J gene: TRBJ2-3; CDR3 protein: ASSFGQGVGDTQY
clone size: .; V gene: TRBV27; J gene: TRBJ2-7; CDR3 protein: ASRQAGTVDEQY
clone size: .; V gene: TRBV18; J gene: TRBJ1-1; CDR3 protein: ASSPPNKWAGVGTEAF
clone size: .; V gene: TRBV5-1; J gene: TRBJ2-1; CDR3 protein: ASSLSGGNSEQF
clone size: .; V gene: TRBV30; J gene: TRBJ2-2; CDR3 protein: AWSRVFAGELF
clone size: .; V gene: TRBV6-5; J gene: TRBJ2-5; CDR3 protein: ASSATSGTQY
clone size: .; V gene: TRBV2; J gene: TRBJ2-3; CDR3 protein: ASSVVGESTDTQY
clone size: .; V gene: TRBV6-6; J gene: TRBJ2-1; CDR3 protein: ASSHHNEQF
clone size: few; V gene: TRBV30; J gene: TRBJ1-1; CDR3 protein: AWNIGGEAF
clone size: .; V gene: TRBV28; J gene: TRBJ2-7; CDR3 protein: ASTAGTSGRLPY
clone size: .; V gene: TRBV7-9; J gene: TRBJ1-1; CDR3 protein: ASSSGQEAF
clone size: .; V gene: TRBV15; J gene: TRBJ2-5; CDR3 protein: ATSRDGRLVSEETQY
clone size: .; V gene: TRBV2; J gene: TRBJ2-7; CDR3 protein: ASSERNRVDEQY
clone size: .; V gene: TRBV10-3; J gene: TRBJ2-7; CDR3 protein: AITDSQRDSPYEQY
clone size: .; V gene: TRBV6-1; J gene: TRBJ2-2; CDR3 protein: ASSEQGTGELF
clone size: .; V gene: TRBV15; J gene: TRBJ1-5; CDR3 protein: ATSNRGNQPQH
clone size: .; V gene: TRBV7-9; J gene: TRBJ2-7; CDR3 protein: ASSLDSSYEQY
clone size: .; V gene: TRBV15; J gene: TRBJ1-2; CDR3 protein: ATSGMGQNYGYT
clone size: .; V gene: TRBV7-2; J gene: TRBJ1-1; CDR3 protein: ASSSGGMYEAF
clone size: .; V gene: TRBV5-5; J gene: TRBJ1-1; CDR3 protein: ASIPVYGEEAF
clone size: .; V gene: TRBV5-1; J gene: TRBJ2-7; CDR3 protein: ASSLGLAGVDEQY
clone size: .; V gene: TRBV19; J gene: TRBJ1-2; CDR3 protein: ASSISSWTGRSAGYT
clone size: .; V gene: TRBV13; J gene: TRBJ2-3; CDR3 protein: ASSRLTDTDTQY
clone size: .; V gene: TRBV7-6; J gene: TRBJ2-3; CDR3 protein: ASSLSSTDTQY
clone size: once; V gene: TRBV6-5; J gene: TRBJ2-7; CDR3 protein: ASSYGGQGSYEQY
clone size: .; V gene: TRBV9; J gene: TRBJ1-2; CDR3 protein: ASSPTGNYGYT
clone size: .; V gene: TRBV5-1; J gene: TRBJ2-3; CDR3 protein: ASSLSGSTDTQY
clone size: .; V gene: TRBV28; J gene: TRBJ2-1; CDR3 protein: ASSLRGEQF
clone size: .; V gene: TRBV7-9; J gene: TRBJ2-7; CDR3 protein: ASSETGFYEQY
clone size: .; V gene: TRBV11-2; J gene: TRBJ2-2; CDR3 protein: ASSLDPSGLF
clone size: .; V gene: TRBV7-6; J gene: TRBJ2-6; CDR3 protein: ASSFSGRSGANVLT
clone size: .; V gene: TRBV4-2; J gene: TRBJ2-7; CDR3 protein: ASSQVPGLAGSHYEQY
clone size: once; V gene: TRBV5-5; J gene: TRBJ1-2; CDR3 protein: ASSLVSQSSYGYT
clone size: .; V gene: TRBV9; J gene: TRBJ2-5; CDR3 protein: ASSVANQETQY
clone size: .; V gene: TRBV15; J gene: TRBJ2-1; CDR3 protein: ATSRGGSGSRDEQF
clone size: .; V gene: TRBV19; J gene: TRBJ2-3; CDR3 protein: ASSIGHGGSDTQY
clone size: .; V gene: TRBV19; J gene: TRBJ2-2; CDR3 protein: ASSISLNTGELF
clone size: .; V gene: TRBV2; J gene: TRBJ1-5; CDR3 protein: ASTVGAVQPQH
clone size: .; V gene: TRBV6-1; J gene: TRBJ1-4; CDR3 protein: ASSDWTGRVGEKLF
clone size: .; V gene: TRBV4-1; J gene: TRBJ1-4; CDR3 protein: ASSQGFARGNEKLF
clone size: .; V gene: TRBV2; J gene: TRBJ2-2; CDR3 protein: ASSGLAANTGELF
clone size: .; V gene: TRBV6-1; J gene: TRBJ2-1; CDR3 protein: ASSVGTGVWSNEQF
clone size: once; V gene: TRBV9; J gene: TRBJ2-2; CDR3 protein: ASMSLGAGNTGELF
clone size: .; V gene: TRBV28; J gene: TRBJ1-4; CDR3 protein: ASTKRGQGLMGEKLF
clone size: .; V gene: TRBV5-4; J gene: TRBJ2-3; CDR3 protein: ASSPSAGEVDTQY
clone size: .; V gene: TRBV28; J gene: TRBJ1-2; CDR3 protein: ASSPGQTYGYT
clone size: .; V gene: TRBV9; J gene: TRBJ2-5; CDR3 protein: ASSERPGDQETQY
clone size: .; V gene: TRBV28; J gene: TRBJ2-5; CDR3 protein: ASSLRQGMAETQY
clone size: .; V gene: TRBV6-1; J gene: TRBJ2-1; CDR3 protein: ASSEAEGAHNEQF
clone size: .; V gene: TRBV30; J gene: TRBJ1-5; CDR3 protein: AWSGTASLGPQH